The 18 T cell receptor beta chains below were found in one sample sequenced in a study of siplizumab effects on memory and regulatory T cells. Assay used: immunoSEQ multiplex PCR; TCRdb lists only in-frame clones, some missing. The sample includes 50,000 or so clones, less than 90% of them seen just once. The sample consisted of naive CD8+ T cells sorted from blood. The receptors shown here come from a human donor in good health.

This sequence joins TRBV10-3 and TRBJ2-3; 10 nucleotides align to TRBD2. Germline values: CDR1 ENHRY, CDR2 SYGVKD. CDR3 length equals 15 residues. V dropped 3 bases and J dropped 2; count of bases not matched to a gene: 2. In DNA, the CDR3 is TGTGCCATCAGTGAAGGACTAGCGGCCACAGATACGCAGTATTTT. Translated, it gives CAISEGLAATDTQYF.

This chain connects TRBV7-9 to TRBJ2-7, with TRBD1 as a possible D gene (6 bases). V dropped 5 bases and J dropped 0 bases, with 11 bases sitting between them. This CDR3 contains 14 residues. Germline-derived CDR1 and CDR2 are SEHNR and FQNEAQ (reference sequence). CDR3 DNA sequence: TGTGCCAGCAGCACCGACAGGAGCTCCTACGAGCAGTACTTC. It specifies CASSTDRSSYEQYF.

In DNA, the CDR3 is TGTGCCAGCAGCCTGTACGGGACAGGCTTGAACAATGAGCAGTTCTTC. This codes for CASSLYGTGLNNEQFF. The chain recombines TRBV5-6 with TRBJ2-1; 8 nucleotides line up with TRBD1. Per the germline V gene, CDR1 is SGHDT and CDR2 is YYEEEE. The V segment lost 4 bases and the J segment 5 bases; nucleotides outside the gene matches: 11. CDR3 length equals 16 residues.

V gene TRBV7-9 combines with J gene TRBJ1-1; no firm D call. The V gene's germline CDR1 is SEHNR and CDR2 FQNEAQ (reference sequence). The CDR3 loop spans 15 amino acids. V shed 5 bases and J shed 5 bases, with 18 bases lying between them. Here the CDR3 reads CASSQLDALFTEAFF. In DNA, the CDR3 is TGTGCCAGCAGCCAATTGGACGCTCTTTTTACTGAAGCTTTCTTT.

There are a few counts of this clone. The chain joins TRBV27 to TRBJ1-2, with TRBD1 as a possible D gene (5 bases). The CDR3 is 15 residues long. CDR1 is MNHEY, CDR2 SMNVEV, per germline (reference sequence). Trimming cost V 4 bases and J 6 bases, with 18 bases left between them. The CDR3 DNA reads TGTGCCAGCAGTTCCAGGGACGTCTTGGGTCATGGCTACACCTTC. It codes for CASSSRDVLGHGYTF.

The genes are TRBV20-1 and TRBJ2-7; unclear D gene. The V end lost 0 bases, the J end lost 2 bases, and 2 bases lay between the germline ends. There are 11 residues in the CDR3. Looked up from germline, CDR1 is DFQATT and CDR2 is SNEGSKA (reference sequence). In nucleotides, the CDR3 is TGCAGTGCTAGAGAGGCCTACGAGCAGTACTTC. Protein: CSAREAYEQYF.

Here the CDR3 DNA reads TGCAGCGTTGAAGGAGGAGGGGGTGACTACAATGAGCAGTTCTTC. It codes for CSVEGGGGDYNEQFF. The V call is TRBV29-1, the J call TRBJ2-1, with D perhaps assigned TRBD1 or TRBD2 (6 bases each). V lost 1 base and J lost 3, with 13 bases in between. This CDR3 contains 15 residues. CDR1 and CDR2 from the germline V gene are SQVTM and ANQGSEA.

The CDR3 sequence is CASSAYLAGVTGELFF. The CDR3 bases are TGTGCCAGCAGTGCCTATCTAGCGGGAGTCACCGGGGAGCTGTTTTTT. The rearrangement uses TRBV9 and TRBJ2-2; the match to TRBD2 covers 10 bases. CDR3 length: 16 amino acids. The V segment lost 5 bases and the J segment 4 bases; nucleotides outside the gene matches: 8. Germline assignment: CDR1 SGDLS and CDR2 YYNGEE.

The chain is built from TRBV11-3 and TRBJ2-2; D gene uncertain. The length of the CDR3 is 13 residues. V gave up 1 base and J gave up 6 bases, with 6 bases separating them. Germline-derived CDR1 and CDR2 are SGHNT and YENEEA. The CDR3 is CASSLGYPGELFF. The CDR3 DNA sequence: TGTGCCAGCAGCTTAGGGTACCCCGGGGAGCTGTTTTTT.

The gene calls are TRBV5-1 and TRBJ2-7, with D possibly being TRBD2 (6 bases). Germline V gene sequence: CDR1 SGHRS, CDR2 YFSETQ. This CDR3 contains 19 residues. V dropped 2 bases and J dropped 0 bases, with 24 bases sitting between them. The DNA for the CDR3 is TGCGCCAGCAGCTTTACCAATAATATGGGACTGAGGAGCTCCTACGAGCAGTACTTC. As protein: CASSFTNNMGLRSSYEQYF.

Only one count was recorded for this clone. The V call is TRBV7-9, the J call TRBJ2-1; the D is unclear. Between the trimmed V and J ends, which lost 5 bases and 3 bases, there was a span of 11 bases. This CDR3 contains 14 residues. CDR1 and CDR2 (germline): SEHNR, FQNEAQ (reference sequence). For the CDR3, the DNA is TGTGCCAGCAGCCAAACCCTCAGCTACAATGAGCAGTTCTTC. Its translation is CASSQTLSYNEQFF.

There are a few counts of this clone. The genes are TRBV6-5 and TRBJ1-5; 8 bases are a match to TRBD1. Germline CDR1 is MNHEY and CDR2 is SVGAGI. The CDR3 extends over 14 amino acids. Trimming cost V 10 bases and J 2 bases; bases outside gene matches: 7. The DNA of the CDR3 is TGTGCCACCAAACTGGGACAGGGCAATCAGCCCCAGCATTTT. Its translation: CATKLGQGNQPQHF.

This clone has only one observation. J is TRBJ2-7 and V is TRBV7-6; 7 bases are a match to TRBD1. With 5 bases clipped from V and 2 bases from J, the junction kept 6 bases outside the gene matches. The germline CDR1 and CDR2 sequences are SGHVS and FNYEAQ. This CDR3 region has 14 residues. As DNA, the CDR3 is TGTGCCAGCAGCCAAGGACAGGCCCCCTACGAGCAGTACTTC. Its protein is CASSQGQAPYEQYF.

The CDR3 loop reads CASSPWTGFNDEQYF. The DNA for the CDR3 is TGTGCCAGCAGTCCTTGGACAGGGTTCAACGACGAGCAGTACTTC. V is TRBV6-1 and J is TRBJ2-7; the match to TRBD1 covers 8 bases. From germline, CDR1 is MNHNS and CDR2 SASEGT. The CDR3 consists of 15 residues. The V segment lost 5 bases and the J segment 5 bases; nucleotides outside the gene matches: 11.

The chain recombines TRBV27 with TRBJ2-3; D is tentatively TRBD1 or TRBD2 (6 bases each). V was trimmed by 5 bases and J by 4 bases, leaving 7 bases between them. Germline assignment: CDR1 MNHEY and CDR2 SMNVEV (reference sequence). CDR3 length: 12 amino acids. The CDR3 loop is CASSGGPDTQYF. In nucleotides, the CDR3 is TGTGCCAGCAGTGGGGGGCCAGATACGCAGTATTTT.

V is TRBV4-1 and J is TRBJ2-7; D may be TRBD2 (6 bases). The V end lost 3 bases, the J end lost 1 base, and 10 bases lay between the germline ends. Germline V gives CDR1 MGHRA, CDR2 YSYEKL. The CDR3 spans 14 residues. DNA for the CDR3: TGCGCCAGCAGCCAGGCGGGACCTTCCTACGAGCAGTACTTC. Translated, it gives CASSQAGPSYEQYF.

This CDR3 is CASSRLAGSTDTQYF. CDR3 DNA: TGTGCCAGCAGTCGACTAGCGGGAAGCACAGATACGCAGTATTTT. The chain recombines TRBV2 with TRBJ2-3; 11 nucleotides align to TRBD2. The J segment lost 0 bases and the V segment lost 5 bases, leaving 1 base of the junction unmatched. Per the germline V gene, CDR1 is SNHLY and CDR2 is FYNNEI. The CDR3 runs 15 residues.

CDR3 amino acids: CASSLPGGTSTDTQYF. CDR3 in DNA: TGTGCCAGCAGTCTCCCAGGGGGGACAAGCACAGATACGCAGTATTTT. This chain links TRBV27 with TRBJ2-3; D is perhaps TRBD1 (7 bases). This CDR3 has 16 residues. CDR1 MNHEY and CDR2 SMNVEV come from the germline V gene (reference sequence). Trimming removed 5 bases from V and 0 bases from J, with 15 bases in between.